This TCR beta chain was retrieved from a study of T cells in Graves' hyperthyroidism and ophthalmopathy. V was cut by 2 bases and J by 7 bases, with 19 bases left in between. The CDR3 runs to 17 residues. The V gene's germline CDR1 is SGDLS and CDR2 YYNGEE. Patients aged 18 to 65 with hyperthyroidism were newly diagnosed, with duration under 2 months. Lactation, pregnancy, other autoimmune disease or uncontrolled infection excluded patients. The diagnoses drew upon clinical symptoms, serum thyroxine and TRAb, thyroid ultrasound and orbital computed tomography. Fresh 10 ml peripheral blood yielded PBMCs. RNA transcripts yielded amplified TCR beta CDR3 regions. The HTBI primer set was used in a first-round RT-PCR of the TCR CDR3. In TCRdb, the multiplex PCR reads were re-called with MiXCR into one record per CDR3 protein. The sample consists of about 130,000 distinct CDR3 sequences, roughly 23% of them appearing once.

The sequence derives from a woman aged 50 to 60 with Graves' hyperthyroidism that later progressed to Graves' ophthalmopathy. Sequenced sample: blood. The V call is TRBV9, the J call TRBJ1-6; no clear D. In DNA form, the CDR3 reads TGTGCCAGCAGCGTCTCTGGACGGATGAGGCGAAATTCACCCCTCCACTTT. Its translation is CASSVSGRMRRNSPLHF.